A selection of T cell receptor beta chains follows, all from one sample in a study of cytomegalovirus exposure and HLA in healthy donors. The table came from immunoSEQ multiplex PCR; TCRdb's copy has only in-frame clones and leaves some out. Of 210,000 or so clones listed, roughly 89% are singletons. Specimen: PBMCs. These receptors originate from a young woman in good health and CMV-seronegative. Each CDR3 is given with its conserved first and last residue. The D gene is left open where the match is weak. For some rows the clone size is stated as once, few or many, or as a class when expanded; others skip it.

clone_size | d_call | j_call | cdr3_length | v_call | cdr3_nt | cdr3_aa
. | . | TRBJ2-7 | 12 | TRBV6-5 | TGTGCCAGCAGCCAGCGGGTGGGCGAGCAGTACTTC | CASSQRVGEQYF
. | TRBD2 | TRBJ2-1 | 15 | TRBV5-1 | TGCGCCAGCAGCTCGGGACTAGCGGGCTACAATGAGCAGTTCTTC | CASSSGLAGYNEQFF
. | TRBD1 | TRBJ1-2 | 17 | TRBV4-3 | TGCGCCAGCAGCCAAGATCTAGGACAGGGAATATCGGTTTCCTACACCTTC | CASSQDLGQGISVSYTF
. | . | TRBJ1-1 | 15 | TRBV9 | TGTGCCAGCAGCGTAGCTGTGGGGGCGGACACTGAAGCTTTCTTT | CASSVAVGADTEAFF
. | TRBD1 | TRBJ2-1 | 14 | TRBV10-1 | TGCGCCAGCAGCGGGACAGGGAATACCAATGAGCAGTTCTTC | CASSGTGNTNEQFF
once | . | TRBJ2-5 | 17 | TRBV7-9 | TGTGCCAGCAGCTTAGGTGGGGGGGCAATGGTGGTGGAGACCCAGTACTTC | CASSLGGGAMVVETQYF
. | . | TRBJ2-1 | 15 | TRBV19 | TGTGCCAGTAGTTTTGATAGCGGAGCTTACAATGAGCAGTTCTTC | CASSFDSGAYNEQFF
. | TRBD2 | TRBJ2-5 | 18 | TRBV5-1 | TGCGCCAGCAGCTCAGGACTTAGCGGGAGTTCAGGAGAAGAGACCCAGTACTTC | CASSSGLSGSSGEETQYF
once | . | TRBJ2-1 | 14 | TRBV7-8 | TGTGCCAGCAGCTTAGTATACGGACGGGGTGAGCAGTTCTTC | CASSLVYGRGEQFF
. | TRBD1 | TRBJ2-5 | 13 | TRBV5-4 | TGTGCCAGCAGCCCGGGACAGCAAGAGACCCAGTACTTC | CASSPGQQETQYF
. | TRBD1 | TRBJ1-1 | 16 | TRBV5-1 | TGCGCCAGCAACCACCCGAATACAGGGGGGAACACTGAAGCTTTCTTT | CASNHPNTGGNTEAFF
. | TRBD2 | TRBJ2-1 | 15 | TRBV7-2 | TGTGCCAGCAGCCCACGACTAGCGGGAGGCAATGAGCAGTTCTTC | CASSPRLAGGNEQFF
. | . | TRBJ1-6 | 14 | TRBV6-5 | TGTGCCAGCAGGCCCCCGGGTCGAAATTCACCCCTCCACTTT | CASRPPGRNSPLHF
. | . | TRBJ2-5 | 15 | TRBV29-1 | TGCAGCGCAAGGCGTAGCGTACAACTCGAAGAGACCCAGTACTTC | CSARRSVQLEETQYF
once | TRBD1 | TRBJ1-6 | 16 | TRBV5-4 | TGTGCCAGCAGCTCCAGGGGGCGCGACAATAATTCACCCCTCCACTTT | CASSSRGRDNNSPLHF
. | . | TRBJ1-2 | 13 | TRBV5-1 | TGCGCCAGCAGCCGGGATCACAGGGCTGGCTACACCTTC | CASSRDHRAGYTF
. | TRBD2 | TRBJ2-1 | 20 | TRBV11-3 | TGTGCCAGCAGCTTAGATCTAACTAGCGGGAGGATCCCCTCCTACAATGAGCAGTTCTTC | CASSLDLTSGRIPSYNEQFF
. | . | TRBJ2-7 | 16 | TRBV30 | TGTGCCTGGAGCGGTACCTCCCTAGCTATGACCTACGAGCAGTACTTC | CAWSGTSLAMTYEQYF
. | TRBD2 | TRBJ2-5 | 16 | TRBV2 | TGTGCCAGCGGGTTTACGGGACTAGCGGGAGTAGAGACCCAGTACTTC | CASGFTGLAGVETQYF
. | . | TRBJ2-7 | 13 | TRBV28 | TGTGCCAGCAGTCTCCCTGCGGGCTACGAGCAGTACTTC | CASSLPAGYEQYF
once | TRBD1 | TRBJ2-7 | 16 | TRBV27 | TGTGCCAGCAGTTTGCCCCGGGGACAGGGGATCTACGAGCAGTACTTC | CASSLPRGQGIYEQYF
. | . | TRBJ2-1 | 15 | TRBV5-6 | TGTGCCAGCAGCTTACGGAGGGCCCTTTACAATGAGCAGTTCTTC | CASSLRRALYNEQFF
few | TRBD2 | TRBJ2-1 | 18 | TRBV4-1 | TGCGCCAGCAGCCAAGATTTGTTCGGACTAGCGGGAATTGGTGAGCAGTTCTTC | CASSQDLFGLAGIGEQFF
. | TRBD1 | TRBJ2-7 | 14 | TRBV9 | TGTGCCAGCAGCCAAGGACAGGGGAGGCACGAGCAGTACTTC | CASSQGQGRHEQYF
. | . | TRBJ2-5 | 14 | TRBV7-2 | TGTGCCAGCAGCCACCTTGACAGACAAGAGACCCAGTACTTC | CASSHLDRQETQYF
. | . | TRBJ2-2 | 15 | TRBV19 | TGTGCCAGTAGTATAATCGGGACTTACACCGGGGAGCTGTTTTTT | CASSIIGTYTGELFF